One sample yielded the 13 T cell receptor beta chains listed below, sequenced in a study of T cell repertoires in cytomegalovirus infection. TCRdb reanalysed the reads using MiXCR and keeps one entry per CDR3 protein. The sample holds 110,000 or so distinct CDR3 sequences, over 30% seen once. The antigens these receptors bind are not known. Sample: CD8+ T cells from cultured PBMCs, taken from culture after CMV antigen stimulation. These receptors were collected from a human donor in good health (CMV status not recorded). Some clones in this sample may be carry-over from other donors' samples.

This clonotype has just a few counts. V gene TRBV24-1 combines with J gene TRBJ2-3; D is uncertain. The V gene lost 4 bases and the J gene lost 7 bases, with 8 bases spanning the gap. Germline V gene sequence: CDR1 KGHDR, CDR2 SFDVKD. The CDR3 covers 12 residues. The CDR3 spells CATSDAGHTQYF. The DNA of the CDR3 is TGTGCCACCAGTGACGCCGGTCATACGCAGTATTTT.

This clonotype was detected only a few times. The chain has TRBV3-1 and TRBJ1-2; D is possibly TRBD1 (5 bases). The V end lost 4 bases, the J end lost 1 base, and 25 bases lay between the germline ends. The CDR3 has 19 residues. Germline CDR1 LGHDT, CDR2 YNNKEL (reference sequence). The CDR3 here is CASSPDPGTRPLLNYGYTF. CDR3 in DNA: TGTGCCAGCAGCCCAGACCCCGGGACTCGACCCCTCCTTAACTATGGCTACACCTTC.

This chain connects TRBV5-5 to TRBJ1-2; TRBD1 is a possible D gene (5 bases). V lost 0 bases and J 5 bases, leaving 20 bases between the germline ends. Germline CDR1 and CDR2: SGHKS and YYEKEE (reference sequence). CDR3 size: 17 residues. CDR3 protein: CASSLEVGTDFYYGYTF. The CDR3, as DNA: TGTGCCAGCAGCTTGGAAGTGGGGACTGACTTCTATTATGGCTACACCTTC.

The chain is built from TRBV29-1 and TRBJ2-1, with 8 bases lining up with TRBD1. There are 13 residues in the CDR3. Germline trimming cut 4 bases from V and 4 bases from J; bases unmatched to any gene: 3. Germline-derived CDR1 and CDR2 are SQVTM and ANQGSEA. The CDR3 loop is CSVGQGWYNEQFF. The CDR3 DNA follows: TGCAGCGTTGGACAGGGGTGGTACAATGAGCAGTTCTTC.

The table lists this clonotype with a few counts. The rearrangement uses TRBV7-6 and TRBJ2-1, with 10 bases matching TRBD2. CDR1 and CDR2 (germline): SGHVS, FNYEAQ. Unmatched junction bases numbered 10, after V lost 3 bases and J lost 8 bases. The CDR3 spans 16 residues. CDR3 in amino acids: CASSLQGLAREHEQFF. The CDR3 DNA reads TGTGCCAGCAGCTTGCAGGGACTAGCGAGAGAGCATGAGCAGTTCTTC.

This chain joins TRBV6-8 and TRBJ2-5; D is possibly TRBD2 (6 bases). CDR1 MNHGY and CDR2 SAAAGT come from the germline V gene. This CDR3 spans 12 amino acids. Trimming took off 4 bases at V and 4 bases at J, with 7 bases between the two ends. CDR3 DNA sequence: TGTGCCAGCAGTTCGGGAGCAGAGACCCAGTACTTC. This translates into CASSSGAETQYF.

V and J are TRBV4-1 and TRBJ2-3; possibly TRBD2 for D (5 bases). Germline V lookup: CDR1 MGHRA, CDR2 YSYEKL. CDR3 length: 17 amino acids. Trimming took 4 bases from V and 0 from J, leaving 17 bases between them. CDR3 amino acids: CASSREEAVTSTDTQYF. CDR3 bases: TGCGCCAGCAGCCGAGAAGAAGCGGTTACTAGCACAGATACGCAGTATTTT.

V and J are TRBV13 and TRBJ2-5; D call uncertain. The germline CDR1 and CDR2 sequences are PRHDT and FYEKMQ (reference sequence). Trimming pared 0 bases from V and 1 base from J, leaving 21 bases between. There are 19 residues in the CDR3. The CDR3 nucleotides are TGTGCCAGCAGCTTAGGCCCGGGTCCCCACACTGGGGTCCAAGAGACCCAGTACTTC. It encodes CASSLGPGPHTGVQETQYF.

This clonotype has a handful of counts. V usage is TRBV4-2 and J usage is TRBJ2-1; 8 bases agree with TRBD2. The CDR3 is made up of 16 amino acids. CDR1 LGHNA and CDR2 YNFKEQ come from the germline V gene. Trimming took 4 bases from V and 4 from J; bases not matched to a gene: 9. In DNA form, the CDR3 reads TGTGCCAGCAGCCCTGGGCCCGCGGGGGGTTACAATGAGCAGTTCTTC. Its protein product is CASSPGPAGGYNEQFF.

The V and J genes are TRBV14 and TRBJ2-1; D gene ambiguous. V shed 1 base and J shed 0 bases, with 10 bases lying between them. This CDR3 has 16 residues. Per germline, CDR1 SGHDN and CDR2 FVKESK. Written as DNA, the CDR3 is TGTGCCAGCAGCCAAGTCGAGGTATACTCCTACAATGAGCAGTTCTTC. Translation: CASSQVEVYSYNEQFF.

The genes are TRBV11-1 and TRBJ2-2; 7 bases align to TRBD2. The CDR3 runs 17 residues. After removal of 1 base from V and 1 base from J, the junction contained 6 bases not matched to a gene. Germline assignment: CDR1 SGHAT and CDR2 FQDESV (reference sequence). CDR3 loop: CASSLGSSSGNTGELFF. DNA of the CDR3: TGTGCCAGCAGCTTAGGGTCGTCTAGCGGGAACACCGGGGAGCTGTTTTTT.

This clonotype was counted at least ten times. The genes are TRBV2 and TRBJ2-1; 7 bases match TRBD2. Looked up from germline, CDR1 is SNHLY and CDR2 is FYNNEI. The CDR3 is 16 amino acids. V shed 6 bases and J 0 bases; nucleotides not matched to a gene: 8. CDR3 loop: CASRELLADSYNEQFF. In nucleotides, the CDR3 is TGTGCCAGCAGAGAACTGCTAGCGGACTCCTACAATGAGCAGTTCTTC.

V gene TRBV6-2 or TRBV6-3 combines with J gene TRBJ2-6, with D perhaps TRBD1 or TRBD2 (5 bases each). The germline V and J ends were trimmed by 6 bases and 4 bases, with 13 bases remaining between them. Germline V gene lookup returns CDR1 MNHEY and CDR2 SVGEGT. The CDR3 length is 15 residues. The CDR3 sequence is CASSLWGSGANVLTF. The CDR3 nucleotides are TGTGCCAGCAGCCTCTGGGGGTCCGGGGCCAACGTCCTGACTTTC.